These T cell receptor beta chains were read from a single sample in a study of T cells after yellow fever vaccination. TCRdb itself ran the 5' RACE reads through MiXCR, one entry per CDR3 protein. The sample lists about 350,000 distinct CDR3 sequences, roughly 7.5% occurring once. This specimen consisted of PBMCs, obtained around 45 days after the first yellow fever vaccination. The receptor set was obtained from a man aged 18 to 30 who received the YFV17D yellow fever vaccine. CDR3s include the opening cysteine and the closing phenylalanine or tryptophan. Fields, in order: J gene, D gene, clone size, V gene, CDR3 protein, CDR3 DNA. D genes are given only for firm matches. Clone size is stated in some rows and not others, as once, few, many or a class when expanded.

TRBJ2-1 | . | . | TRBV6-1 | CASSAYTSRVGSYNEQFF | TGTGCCAGCAGTGCGTACACATCTAGGGTCGGTAGCTACAATGAGCAGTTCTTC
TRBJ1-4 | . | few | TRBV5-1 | CASRRTGGPNEKLFF | TGCGCCAGCAGAAGGACGGGGGGACCTAATGAAAAACTGTTTTTT
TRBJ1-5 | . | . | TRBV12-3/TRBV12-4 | CASSPGWGNQPQHF | TGTGCCAGCAGTCCCGGTTGGGGAAATCAGCCCCAGCATTTT
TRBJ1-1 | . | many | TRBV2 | CASRMATEAFF | TGTGCCAGCCGGATGGCGACAGAAGCTTTCTTT
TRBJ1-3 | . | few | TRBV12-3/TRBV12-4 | CASKKEAGRNTIYF | TGTGCCAGCAAGAAAGAGGCAGGTAGAAACACCATATATTTT
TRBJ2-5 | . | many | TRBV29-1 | CSVDAETQYF | TGCAGCGTTGATGCGGAGACCCAGTACTTC
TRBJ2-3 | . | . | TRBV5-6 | CASSLGGPGTDTQYF | TGTGCCAGCAGCTTGGGGGGCCCGGGGACCGATACGCAGTATTTT
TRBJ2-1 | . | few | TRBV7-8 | CASSPYVSNNEQFF | TGTGCCAGCAGCCCGTATGTGAGCAACAATGAGCAGTTCTTC
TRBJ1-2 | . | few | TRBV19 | CASSISGANYGYTF | TGTGCCAGTAGTATAAGCGGGGCTAACTATGGCTACACCTTC
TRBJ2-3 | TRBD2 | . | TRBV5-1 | CASSFSGGAIDTQYF | TGCGCCAGCAGCTTTAGCGGGGGGGCTATAGATACGCAGTATTTT
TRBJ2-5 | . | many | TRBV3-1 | CASSGGLVETQYF | TGTGCCAGCAGCGGGGGTCTGGTGGAGACCCAGTACTTC
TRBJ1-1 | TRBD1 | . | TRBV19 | CATTTGGGTEAFF | TGTGCCACGACTACAGGGGGCGGCACTGAAGCTTTCTTT
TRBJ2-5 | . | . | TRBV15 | CATSKRASRGETQYF | TGTGCCACCAGCAAGAGGGCGAGCAGGGGAGAGACCCAGTACTTC
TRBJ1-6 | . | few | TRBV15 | CATSRGGDVRYNSPLHF | TGTGCCACCAGCAGAGGAGGGGACGTGAGGTATAATTCACCCCTCCACTTT
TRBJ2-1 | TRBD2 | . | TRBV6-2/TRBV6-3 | CASSYGLSGGSFF | TGTGCCAGCAGTTATGGTCTAAGCGGGGGAAGTTTCTTC
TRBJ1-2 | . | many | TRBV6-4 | CASSAEQGGYGYTF | TGTGCCAGCAGTGCCGAACAGGGAGGCTATGGCTACACCTTC
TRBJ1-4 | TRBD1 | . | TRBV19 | CASSETGGSEKLFF | TGTGCCAGTAGCGAGACAGGGGGCAGTGAAAAACTGTTTTTT
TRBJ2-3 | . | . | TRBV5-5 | CASSLQGRRDTQYF | TGTGCCAGCAGCTTGCAGGGGCGAAGGGATACGCAGTATTTT